This TCR beta chain was found in a study of blood T cell repertoires in COVID-19. For the study at large: The origin of the acute and convalescent COVID-19 samples was the United States, Italy and Spain. T cells, B-cell-depleted T cells, or PBMCs provided the cDNA or gDNA that served as material.

The method was immunoSEQ multiplex PCR; TCRdb's version includes in-frame clones alone and lacks a portion of them. This sample has about 290,000 clones, with approximately 80% found just once. This CDR3 has 15 residues. Per the germline V gene, CDR1 is MNHEY and CDR2 is SMNVEV (reference sequence). Losses at the gene ends were 3 bases for V and 6 bases for J; bases not matched to a gene: 10. The chain employs TRBV27 and TRBJ1-1, with 7 positions matching TRBD1. The sequenced sample was peripheral blood. This receptor was identified in a woman between 50 and 59 years old with active or convalescent COVID-19. CDR3 residues: CASSLFPRGMAEAFF. The CDR3 nucleotides are TGTGCCAGCAGTTTGTTCCCCAGGGGGATGGCTGAAGCTTTCTTT.